The 10 T cell receptor beta chains in this list originate from one sample, sequenced in a study of T-cell memory formation after mild COVID-19. Each CDR3 protein gets one entry after TCRdb re-called the 5' RACE reads with MiXCR. Among fewer than 350,000 distinct CDR3 sequences listed, roughly 18% were seen once. The source material was PBMCs or a T cell subset sorted from them (not recorded which). The receptor source for this set is a young man who had mild COVID-19 (a few samples of this study predate the infection). Cell type and time point are not known.

The genes are TRBV29-1 and TRBJ2-7; perhaps TRBD1 as D (6 bases). The CDR3 sequence is 12 residues long. Trimming took 7 bases from V and 7 from J, leaving 17 bases between them. CDR1 is SQVTM, CDR2 ANQGSEA, per germline. The CDR3 region has the DNA TGCAGCGCTTGGGACACCTTCGGGGAGCAGTACTTC. Its protein product is CSAWDTFGEQYF.

This clonotype was counted ten times or more. The chain carries TRBV7-6 and TRBJ2-1, with TRBD1 as a possible D gene (5 bases). The CDR3 loop spans 12 amino acids. CDR1 is SGHVS and CDR2 is FNYEAQ in the germline V gene. The ends were cut back, 5 bases at V and 12 bases at J, with 14 bases in the middle. The CDR3: CASSKTDFGQFF. Written as DNA, the CDR3 is TGTGCCAGCAGCAAGACAGATTTCGGGCAGTTCTTC.

This sequence joins TRBV5-5 and TRBJ1-6; D not resolved. Trimming left V 3 bases short and J 4 bases short, with 8 bases between. Germline CDR1 reads SGHKS; CDR2 reads YYEKEE (reference sequence). CDR3 size: 14 residues. The CDR3 DNA reads TGTGCCAGCAGCTCGGGAGGTTATAATTCACCCCTCCACTTT. It encodes CASSSGGYNSPLHF.

In its sample, this clonotype was seen a few times. This chain joins TRBV2 and TRBJ2-5; 12 positions agree with TRBD2. The CDR3 contains 17 residues. Trimming at V came to 6 bases and at J to 0 bases, leaving 8 bases not matched to a gene. CDR1 SNHLY and CDR2 FYNNEI come from the germline V gene. CDR3 region: CASRRLLAGGYQETQYF. The CDR3 bases are TGTGCCAGCAGAAGGTTACTAGCGGGGGGATACCAAGAGACCCAGTACTTC.

This sequence joins TRBV6-2 or TRBV6-3 and TRBJ1-1, with D perhaps TRBD1 (6 bases). The CDR3 totals 16 residues. Germline CDR1 is MNHEY and CDR2 is SVGEGT. V lost 5 bases and J 8 bases, leaving 24 bases between the germline ends. The DNA for the CDR3 is TGTGCCAGCAGTGACGGGTCACGACGGAGAGACAGGGAAGCTTTCTTT. Encoded protein: CASSDGSRRRDREAFF.

The chain couples TRBV3-1 to TRBJ1-3, with TRBD1 identical over 7 bases. The V gene's germline CDR1 is LGHDT and CDR2 YNNKEL (reference sequence). CDR3 length equals 16 residues. V dropped 2 bases and J dropped 2; count of bases not matched to a gene: 6. Written as DNA, the CDR3 is TGTGCCAGCAGCCAAATACAGGGGAGAACTGGAAACACCATATATTTT. Its protein is CASSQIQGRTGNTIYF. Using reference TRBV3-1 and TRBJ1-3 for the parts outside the CDR3, the full variable domain is DTAVSQTPKYLVTQMGNDKSIKCEQNLGHDTMYWYKQDSKKFLKIMFSYNNKELIINETVPNRFSPKSPDKAHLNLHINSLELGDSAVYFCASSQIQGRTGNTIYFGEGSWLTVV.

This clonotype was seen at least ten times. J is TRBJ2-7 and V is TRBV5-1; unclear D gene. V gave up 0 bases and J gave up 7 bases, with 11 bases separating them. Germline V gene sequence: CDR1 SGHRS, CDR2 YFSETQ. There are 13 residues in the CDR3. The CDR3 is CASSLDVGGEQYF. DNA of the CDR3: TGCGCCAGCAGCTTGGATGTTGGCGGTGAGCAGTACTTC.

V usage is TRBV6-5 and J usage is TRBJ1-5; TRBD1 agrees at 7 bases. V shed 0 bases and J 3 bases; nucleotides not matched to a gene: 2. Germline CDR1 and CDR2: MNHEY and SVGAGI. The CDR3 consists of 15 residues. The CDR3 loop is CASSYSGTDNQPQHF. Written as DNA, the CDR3 is TGTGCCAGCAGTTACTCCGGGACAGACAATCAGCCCCAGCATTTT.

This clonotype appeared a few times. The V and J genes are TRBV7-9 and TRBJ1-6, with D uncertain. Germline values: CDR1 SEHNR, CDR2 FQNEAQ (reference sequence). The V end was cut by 2 bases, the J end by 9 bases, with 5 bases between. The CDR3 is 12 amino acids. CDR3: CASSLWGSPLHF. CDR3 bases: TGTGCCAGCAGCTTATGGGGTTCACCCCTCCACTTT.

This clonotype has only a few counts. The V gene is TRBV27, the J gene TRBJ2-2; 9 nucleotides agree with TRBD1. This CDR3 contains 16 residues. Per germline, CDR1 MNHEY and CDR2 SMNVEV (reference sequence). J lost 6 bases, V lost 11 bases, and 16 bases had no gene match. CDR3 in amino acids: CASKRPGQGLSGELFF. The CDR3 region has the DNA TGTGCCTCCAAGAGGCCGGGACAGGGCTTATCCGGGGAGCTGTTTTTT.